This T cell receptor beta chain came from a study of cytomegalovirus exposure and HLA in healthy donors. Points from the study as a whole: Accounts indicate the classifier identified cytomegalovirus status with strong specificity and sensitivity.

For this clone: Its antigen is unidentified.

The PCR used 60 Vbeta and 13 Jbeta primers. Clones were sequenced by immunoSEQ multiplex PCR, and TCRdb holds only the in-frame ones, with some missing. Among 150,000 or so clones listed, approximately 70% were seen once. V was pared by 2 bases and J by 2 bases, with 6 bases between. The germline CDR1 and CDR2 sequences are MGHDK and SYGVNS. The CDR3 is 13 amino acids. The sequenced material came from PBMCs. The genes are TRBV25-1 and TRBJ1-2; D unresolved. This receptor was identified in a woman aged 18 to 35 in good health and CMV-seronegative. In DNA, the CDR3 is TGTGCCAGCAGTGAAGCCCGGAACTATGGCTACACCTTC. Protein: CASSEARNYGYTF.